This record concerns one TCR beta chain sequence. The record originates from a study of blood T cell repertoires in COVID-19. Overall study: Donors in the United States, Italy and Spain gave samples during acute or convalescent COVID-19. T cells, B-cell-depleted T cells, or PBMCs supplied cDNA or gDNA.

The protocol was immunoSEQ multiplex PCR, while the TCRdb copy is restricted to in-frame clones and leaves out a portion. The table shows 250,000 to 350,000 clones, with roughly 90% occurring only once. The CDR3 consists of 13 residues. V was pared by 1 base and J by 5 bases, with 8 bases between. Germline-derived CDR1 and CDR2 are MNHEY and SMNVEV (reference sequence). V usage is TRBV27 and J usage is TRBJ1-1; D might be TRBD1 (6 bases). Sequencing used PBMCs or T cells enriched from blood (not recorded which). The sequence came from a woman in her twenties or thirties who had recovered from COVID-19. In DNA form, the CDR3 reads TGTGCCAGCAGTTTATTCAGGGGAACTGAAGCTTTCTTT. Protein sequence: CASSLFRGTEAFF.